This T cell receptor beta chain was captured in a study of cytomegalovirus exposure and HLA in healthy donors. This CDR3 comprises 16 residues. Germline CDR1 MNHNY, CDR2 SVGAGI (reference sequence). V lost 4 bases, J lost 3 bases, and 19 bases lay in between. Primers included in the PCR were 60 Vbeta and 13 Jbeta primers. Clones were read by immunoSEQ multiplex PCR, and TCRdb kept only the in-frame ones, dropping some. The sample records fewer than 80,000 clones, roughly 74% being singletons. Sequenced input: PBMCs. The TCR comes from a woman in her fifties or sixties in good health and CMV-seropositive. The chain carries TRBV6-6 and TRBJ2-7, with a possible D match to TRBD1 (6 bases). The CDR3 protein is CASSSDGARGIYEQYF. The CDR3 coding sequence is TGTGCCAGCAGTTCAGATGGGGCCAGGGGCATCTACGAGCAGTACTTC.